What follows are 21 T cell receptor beta chains derived from one specimen sequenced in a study of blood T cell repertoires in COVID-19. The repertoire was sequenced with immunoSEQ multiplex PCR; TCRdb's copy has only in-frame clones and lacks some. This repertoire shows about 300,000 clones, roughly 85% found once; its top ten account for around 1.9%. The sample comprised PBMCs or T cells enriched from blood (not recorded which). All receptors come from a woman aged 30 to 39 who had been exposed to COVID-19.

There are many counts of this clone. V is TRBV24-1 and J is TRBJ2-7, with D maybe TRBD2 (6 bases). Germline CDR1 reads KGHDR; CDR2 reads SFDVKD. The V end lost 4 bases, the J end lost 1 base, and 7 bases lay between the germline ends. The CDR3 sequence is 13 residues long. CDR3 protein: CATSEAGSYEQYF. In DNA form, the CDR3 reads TGTGCCACCAGTGAGGCGGGATCCTACGAGCAGTACTTC.

The V gene is TRBV30, the J gene TRBJ1-2, with 11 bases identical to TRBD1. The CDR3 is 12 residues long. V lost 3 bases to trimming and J lost 7 bases; unmatched junction nucleotides: 1. From germline, CDR1 is GTSNPN and CDR2 SVGIG (reference sequence). The CDR3 DNA reads as TGTGCCTGGAGGGACAGGGGGCCTGGCTACACCTTC. Translated, it gives CAWRDRGPGYTF.

This chain links TRBV5-1 with TRBJ1-5; 9 bases fit TRBD1. CDR1 is SGHRS and CDR2 is YFSETQ in the germline V gene. V trimming: 3 bases; J trimming: 1 base; junction bases outside the gene matches: 2. The CDR3 totals 15 residues. CDR3 coding DNA: TGCGCCAGCAGCTGGACAGGGGACAGCAATCAGCCCCAGCATTTT. Protein product: CASSWTGDSNQPQHF.

The chain joins TRBV15 to TRBJ1-2, with D tentatively TRBD1 (5 bases). The CDR3 spans 14 residues. The ends were cut back, 0 bases at V and 5 bases at J, with 10 bases in the middle. Germline CDR1 is LNHNV and CDR2 is YYDKDF (reference sequence). For the CDR3, the DNA is TGTGCCACCAGCAGAGATCCTGGGGCTTATGGCTACACCTTC. It yields the protein CATSRDPGAYGYTF.

This chain connects TRBV7-9 to TRBJ2-7; perhaps TRBD1 as D (6 bases). This CDR3 has 15 residues. Deletions cut 0 bases from V and 1 base from J, with 10 bases between. Looked up from germline, CDR1 is SEHNR and CDR2 is FQNEAQ (reference sequence). The CDR3 DNA reads as TGTGCCAGCAGCTTAGCCGCTGGACAGTCCTACGAGCAGTACTTC. Its translation is CASSLAAGQSYEQYF.

This clone was recorded at least ten times. V gene TRBV27 combines with J gene TRBJ1-1, with TRBD1 matching 7 bases. After removal of 5 bases from V and 5 bases from J, the junction contained 11 bases not matched to a gene. Germline assignment: CDR1 MNHEY and CDR2 SMNVEV (reference sequence). The CDR3 is made up of 15 amino acids. The CDR3 nucleotides are TGTGCCAGCAGTGCTTCGACAGGGTTAAGGACTGAAGCTTTCTTT. Translation: CASSASTGLRTEAFF.

The V gene is TRBV28, the J gene TRBJ1-5, with D hard to call. The ends were cut back, 7 bases at V and 0 bases at J, with 4 bases in the middle. The CDR3 runs 12 residues. The germline V gene has CDR1 MDHEN and CDR2 SYDVKM. CDR3 region: CASTYSNQPQHF. In DNA, the CDR3 is TGTGCCAGCACGTATAGCAATCAGCCCCAGCATTTT.

The gene calls are TRBV6-5 and TRBJ1-3; D is uncertain. The V gene lost 2 bases and the J gene lost 8 bases, with 7 bases spanning the gap. The CDR3 is 12 amino acids. In germline, CDR1 is MNHEY, CDR2 SVGAGI. CDR3 region: CASSYLGDTIYF. In DNA, the CDR3 is TGTGCCAGCAGTTACCTGGGAGACACCATATATTTT.

This clone appeared a single time. The chain combines TRBV28 with TRBJ2-7; D remains unclear. Per germline, CDR1 MDHEN and CDR2 SYDVKM. The CDR3 runs to 13 residues. Trimming stripped 5 bases from V and 3 bases from J, with 11 bases between. The CDR3 spells CASSTTAYYEQYF. The CDR3 nucleotides read TGTGCCAGCAGTACTACGGCTTACTACGAGCAGTACTTC. The full variable domain, its missing parts supplied by reference TRBV28 and TRBJ2-7, is DVKVTQSSRYLVKRTGEKVFLECVQDMDHENMFWYRQDPGLGLRLIYFSYDVKMKEKGDIPEGYSVSREKKERFSLILESASTNQTSMYLCASSTTAYYEQYFGPGTRLTVT.

This clone was recorded at least ten times. This chain connects TRBV5-1 to TRBJ2-7, with D perhaps TRBD2 (5 bases). The CDR3 covers 16 residues. Trimming pared 4 bases from V and 0 bases from J, leaving 17 bases between. Germline-derived CDR1 and CDR2 are SGHRS and YFSETQ. CDR3: CASSTSLGPSSYEQYF. Here the CDR3 DNA reads TGCGCCAGCAGCACCTCACTAGGGCCTAGCTCCTACGAGCAGTACTTC. The entire variable domain, with the rest obtained from reference TRBV5-1 and TRBJ2-7, is as follows: KAGVTQTPRYLIKTRGQQVTLSCSPISGHRSVSWYQQTPGQGLQFLFEYFSETQRNKGNFPGRFSGRQFSNSRSEMNVSTLELGDSALYLCASSTSLGPSSYEQYFGPGTRLTVT.

This chain links TRBV19 with TRBJ1-2; D remains unclear. In germline, CDR1 is LNHDA, CDR2 SQIVND (reference sequence). The germline V and J ends were trimmed by 3 bases and 0 bases, with 2 bases remaining between them. The CDR3 spans 12 residues. The CDR3 spells CASSITNYGYTF. The CDR3 DNA is TGTGCCAGTAGTATTACTAACTATGGCTACACCTTC. The full variable domain, its missing parts supplied by reference TRBV19 and TRBJ1-2, is DGGITQSPKYLFRKEGQNVTLSCEQNLNHDAMYWYRQDPGQGLRLIYYSQIVNDFQKGDIAEGYSVSREKKESFPLTVTSAQKNPTAFYLCASSITNYGYTFGSGTRLTVV.

The rearrangement links TRBV4-1 to TRBJ2-4, with D perhaps TRBD2 (6 bases). Trimming pared 4 bases from V and 5 bases from J, leaving 18 bases between. The germline CDR1 and CDR2 sequences are MGHRA and YSYEKL. The CDR3 is 16 amino acids. CDR3 sequence (DNA): TGCGCCAGCAGCCTTCGGTTGGCGGGGCGGGAAAACATTCAGTACTTC. Amino acid sequence: CASSLRLAGRENIQYF.

V is TRBV28 and J is TRBJ1-4, with no clear D. The CDR3 has 15 residues. Germline lookup yields CDR1 MDHEN and CDR2 SYDVKM. V was clipped by 4 bases and J by 10 bases, with 19 bases between them. In DNA, the CDR3 is TGTGCCAGCAGTTCCCATCCACGGGCGGGCCTAAAACTGTTTTTT. Encoded protein: CASSSHPRAGLKLFF.

This clone appeared once. V gene TRBV20-1 combines with J gene TRBJ2-3; 9 bases are shared with TRBD2. The CDR3 sequence is 15 residues long. The ends lost 3 bases at V and 1 base at J; junction bases unmatched: 5. The V gene's germline CDR1 is DFQATT and CDR2 SNEGSKA (reference sequence). As DNA, the CDR3 is TGCAGTGCTAGTCCGCTAGCGGGGCGCACAGATACGCAGTATTTT. Translation gives CSASPLAGRTDTQYF.

J is TRBJ2-1 and V is TRBV3-1 (or the pseudogene TRBV3-2), with 8 bases lining up with TRBD2. V shed 2 bases and J 7 bases; nucleotides not matched to a gene: 7. The germline gives CDR1 LGHDT, CDR2 YNNKEL (reference sequence). The CDR3 has 15 amino acids. The CDR3 loop is CASSQNSGAGNEQFF. CDR3 sequence (DNA): TGTGCCAGCAGCCAAAATAGCGGGGCTGGGAATGAGCAGTTCTTC.

The chain recombines TRBV6-4 with TRBJ2-3; possible D gene TRBD2, 5 bases. Germline CDR1 MRHNA, CDR2 SNTAGT. The V and J ends lost 4 bases and 0 bases respectively, with 5 bases between them. This CDR3 spans 13 amino acids. CDR3 sequence: CASSGGSTDTQYF. The CDR3 DNA is TGTGCCAGCAGTGGCGGGAGCACAGATACGCAGTATTTT.

The rearrangement joins TRBV2 to TRBJ1-4; 10 nucleotides align to TRBD1. The CDR3 length is 14 residues. CDR1 is SNHLY, CDR2 FYNNEI, per germline. After removal of 4 bases from V and 6 bases from J, the junction contained 2 bases not matched to a gene. In nucleotides, the CDR3 is TGTGCCAGCAGTGTAGACAGGGGGCATGAAAAACTGTTTTTT. This translates into CASSVDRGHEKLFF.

The gene calls are TRBV6-5 and TRBJ1-1; 7 nucleotides match TRBD1. There are 13 residues in the CDR3. The V segment lost 6 bases and the J segment 7 bases; nucleotides outside the gene matches: 8. Germline assignment: CDR1 MNHEY and CDR2 SVGAGI. The CDR3 DNA is TGTGCCAGCAGGGGGACAGTAAGAAGTGAAGCTTTCTTT. Its protein is CASRGTVRSEAFF.

The gene calls are TRBV5-6 and TRBJ1-5; TRBD1 matches at 12 bases. Trimming cost V 4 bases and J 4 bases; bases outside gene matches: 6. This CDR3 region has 16 residues. Germline CDR1 and CDR2: SGHDT and YYEEEE. The CDR3 nucleotides are TGTGCCAGCAGCCAGGGACAGGGGGCTTGGAATCAGCCCCAGCATTTT. This codes for CASSQGQGAWNQPQHF.

The genes are TRBV6-5 and TRBJ1-1, with D possibly being TRBD1 (6 bases). The ends were cut back, 6 bases at V and 1 base at J, with 15 bases in the middle. Per the germline V gene, CDR1 is MNHEY and CDR2 is SVGAGI. The CDR3 runs 15 residues. CDR3: CASRPQGFTNTEAFF. The CDR3 DNA reads as TGTGCCAGCAGGCCACAGGGTTTCACGAACACTGAAGCTTTCTTT.

The rearrangement uses TRBV29-1 and TRBJ2-3, with a possible D match to TRBD2 (6 bases). The germline V and J ends were trimmed by 8 bases and 5 bases, with 26 bases remaining between them. In germline, CDR1 is SQVTM, CDR2 ANQGSEA. The CDR3 runs 16 residues. Here the CDR3 reads CSHTHTFGSNGDTQYF. CDR3 coding DNA: TGCAGCCATACTCACACCTTCGGGAGCAACGGAGATACGCAGTATTTT.